The present T cell receptor beta chain was sequenced within a study of T cell repertoires in cytomegalovirus infection. Study background: Well-studied HLA-B-restricted epitopes and recently identified HLA-C-restricted epitopes of CMV were both used in the study. CMV infection and matching HLA type were both indicated by public TCR beta signatures.

The germline gives CDR1 SEHNR, CDR2 FQNEAQ (reference sequence). The CDR3 totals 15 residues. The trim removed 5 bases at V and 5 bases at J, leaving 9 bases unmatched. Study observations and caveats: CMV-specific TCR beta clonotypes restricted by HLA-C were the ones dominating the ex vivo response. Identification of carriers of CMV plus the relevant HLA was performed using cumulative public TCR beta family frequency.

From the reads, TCRdb called clonotypes with MiXCR, one entry per CDR3 protein. The sample lists about 890,000 distinct CDR3 sequences, roughly 30% seen once, with over 10% in the top ten. A note on this clonotype: Its antigen is unidentified.

The chain uses TRBV7-9 and TRBJ1-2; 9 positions match TRBD1. This material consisted of cultured CD8+ T cells from PBMCs, taken from culture after CMV antigen stimulation. This clonotype was sampled from a human donor in good health (CMV status not recorded). Some clones in this sample may be carry-over from other donors' samples. The CDR3 protein is CASSTVTGGGYGYTF. CDR3 DNA: TGTGCCAGCAGCACAGTGACAGGGGGGGGATATGGCTACACCTTC.